This TCR beta chain was sequenced for a study of T cells in women clearing cervical HPV infection. Study-wide context: HLA type stays a possible confounder, typing being limited. Study outcomes and limitations: Unknown T-cell numbers per sample may underlie the richness differences.

Data came from immunoSEQ multiplex PCR; TCRdb stores just in-frame clones and leaves some out. This table lists over 10,000 clones. Remarks on this clone: Antigen specificity is unknown.

The sample taken for sequencing was blood buffy coat. This TCR derives from a woman between 18 and 70 years old with a cervical HPV16 infection that either progressed to CIN3+ or cleared (not recorded which).

The CDR3 region is CASIPTALNYGYTF. The covered CDR3 bases are TGTGCCAGCATCCCGACAGCCCTTAACTATGGC. The genes are TRBV2 and TRBJ1-2; tentative D call: TRBD1 (5 bases). The CDR3 end is not reached by the read, which stops 3 residues before it; the germline J gene fills it in. This CDR3 comprises 14 residues. Looked up from germline, CDR1 is SNHLY and CDR2 is FYNNEI. Between the trimmed V and J ends, which lost 7 bases and 1 base, there was a span of 13 bases.